What follows is one T cell receptor beta chain and its context. Its antigen is as yet unknown. Germline V gives CDR1 SNHLY, CDR2 FYNNEI. V lost 2 bases, J lost 2 bases, and 7 bases stayed unmatched. The CDR3 has 16 amino acids. In the PCR, 60 Vbeta and 13 Jbeta primers were used. The protocol was immunoSEQ multiplex PCR, while the TCRdb copy is restricted to in-frame clones and leaves out a portion. The sample holds 140,000 to 150,000 clones, around 80% seen once. The data stem from a study of cytomegalovirus exposure and HLA in healthy donors. General study findings and limits: For presence/absence analyses, sequencing depth was assumed to be roughly uniform across donors. There were several of the most significant clusters that appeared linked to common viral pathogens in a later analysis.

The sequence derives from a man aged 40-49 years in good health and CMV-seronegative. Sequenced input: PBMCs. V is TRBV2 and J is TRBJ2-3, with 7 bases lining up with TRBD2. The CDR3 loop is CASSELAGVITDTQYF. CDR3 bases: TGTGCCAGCAGTGAACTCGCGGGAGTTATCACAGATACGCAGTATTTT.